This TCR beta chain was captured by sequencing in a study of blood T cell repertoires in COVID-19. About the research overall: There were acute and convalescent COVID-19 samples, and they came from the United States, Italy and Spain.

Adults between about 18 and 95 years of age took part from about two dozen US areas. Per the original methods: The authors estimated nucleated cell counts from reference gene primer amplification. Sequencing was performed with immunoSEQ multiplex PCR; in TCRdb, only in-frame clones are kept and a portion is missing. That table is the source of V, J and clone size, and D and trimming were worked out from the DNA. The table has about 380,000 clones, roughly 86% seen once; the top ten hold 1% to 1.5%. This CDR3 has 16 amino acids. Germline values: CDR1 ENHRY, CDR2 SYGVKD. V was pared by 6 bases and J by 1 base, with 15 bases between.

Sequencing used PBMCs or T cells enriched from blood (not recorded which). This TCR came from a man younger than 40 who had recovered from COVID-19. The chain combines TRBV10-3 with TRBJ2-2; D possibly corresponds to TRBD2 (5 bases). The CDR3 nucleotides are TGTGCCATCAGCCCGCCGGGGTTGGAGAACACCGGGGAGCTGTTTTTT. Translation: CAISPPGLENTGELFF.